The entry below gives a single T cell receptor (beta chain) sequence along with its context. These data belong to a study of T cells in Graves' hyperthyroidism and ophthalmopathy. The CDR3 length is 12 residues. Germline CDR1 is LNHDA and CDR2 is SQIVND (reference sequence). V was pared by 9 bases and J by 4 bases, with 12 bases between. From RNA transcripts, TCR beta CDR3 regions were amplified. The HTBI primer set was used in a first-round RT-PCR of the TCR CDR3. TCRdb re-derived calls from the multiplex PCR reads in MiXCR, one entry per CDR3 protein. The sample carries approximately 400,000 distinct CDR3 sequences, approximately 14% recorded once.

The chain has TRBV19 and TRBJ1-2; D may be TRBD1 (6 bases). This TCR came from a woman under 30 with Graves' hyperthyroidism that later progressed to Graves' ophthalmopathy. The sample comprised blood. DNA of the CDR3: TGTGCCAGCATCGGACAGAGCTATGGCTACACCTTC. Translated, it gives CASIGQSYGYTF.